Each of the 17 T cell receptor beta chains below was sequenced from the same sample in a study of neurological immune-mediated disorders. From the 5' RACE reads, TCRdb called clonotypes with MiXCR, one entry per CDR3 protein. There are roughly 50,000 distinct CDR3 sequences in the sample; about 13% occur only once, and roughly a tenth lies in the top ten. The sequenced material came from PBMCs. These receptors were obtained from a woman aged 55-75 years with HTLV-1-associated myelopathy (HAM/TSP).

V and J are TRBV6-1 and TRBJ2-5; possibly TRBD1 for D (5 bases). The germline gives CDR1 MNHNS, CDR2 SASEGT. Deletions cut 2 bases from V and 4 bases from J, with 11 bases between. The CDR3 runs 14 residues. This CDR3 reads CASSETLGAETQYF. CDR3 sequence (DNA): TGTGCCAGCAGTGAAACCCTTGGGGCAGAGACCCAGTACTTC.

At least ten counts were recorded for this clonotype. The J gene is TRBJ1-1, the V gene TRBV6-1; 7 bases agree with TRBD1. The CDR3 runs 17 residues. Trimming cost V 1 base and J 0 bases; bases outside gene matches: 8. Germline CDR1 and CDR2: MNHNS and SASEGT. The CDR3 region is CASSEGTGTALNTEAFF. For the CDR3, the DNA is TGTGCCAGCAGTGAAGGGACGGGGACAGCTTTGAACACTGAAGCTTTCTTT.

In its sample, this clonotype was seen many times. V usage is TRBV5-1 and J usage is TRBJ2-3; TRBD2 agrees at 13 bases. This CDR3 is 13 amino acids long. Germline lookup yields CDR1 SGHRS and CDR2 YFSETQ. V lost 7 bases, J lost 6 bases, and 2 bases stayed unmatched. In DNA, the CDR3 is TGCGCCAGCGGACTAGCGGGGGAGGATACGCAGTATTTT. Protein product: CASGLAGEDTQYF.

This clonotype showed up many times. V is TRBV10-3 and J is TRBJ1-3, with D unresolved. CDR3 size: 11 residues. Germline V gene data show CDR1 as ENHRY and CDR2 as SYGVKD. The CDR3 region is CASGSGNTIYF. DNA for the CDR3: TGTGCTTCAGGCTCTGGAAACACCATATATTTT.

This clonotype was seen at least ten times. The chain combines TRBV20-1 with TRBJ2-4; D call uncertain. Trimming removed 5 bases at V and 5 bases at J, with 19 bases between. Germline-derived CDR1 and CDR2 are DFQATT and SNEGSKA (reference sequence). CDR3 size: 15 residues. The CDR3 spells CSAPQLGKYQNIQYF. For the CDR3, the DNA is TGCAGTGCTCCCCAGTTGGGGAAATACCAAAACATTCAGTACTTC.

This clonotype has ten or more counts. The chain's CDR3 is CATSRDQGLAHGELFF. The DNA for the CDR3 is TGTGCCACCAGCAGAGATCAAGGACTAGCGCACGGGGAGCTGTTTTTT. This chain joins TRBV15 and TRBJ2-2, with 9 bases that match TRBD2. Germline values: CDR1 LNHNV, CDR2 YYDKDF (reference sequence). V dropped 0 bases and J dropped 7; count of bases not matched to a gene: 6. The CDR3 runs 16 residues.

This clonotype was counted ten times or more. This rearrangement joins TRBV3-1 to TRBJ2-5; D is perhaps TRBD2 (6 bases). This CDR3 is 15 amino acids long. Germline V gene data show CDR1 as LGHDT and CDR2 as YNNKEL (reference sequence). Between the trimmed V and J ends, which lost 4 bases and 0 bases, there was a span of 12 bases. This CDR3 is CASSPGERDQETQYF. CDR3 bases: TGTGCCAGCAGCCCTGGAGAGCGGGACCAAGAGACCCAGTACTTC.

This clonotype was counted ten times or more. J is TRBJ2-5 and V is TRBV4-2; 10 bases align to TRBD2. The CDR3 is made up of 17 amino acids. V shed 3 bases and J 1 base; nucleotides not matched to a gene: 8. Germline V gene sequence: CDR1 LGHNA, CDR2 YNFKEQ. The CDR3 reads CASSQGTSATSQETQYF. CDR3 nucleotides: TGTGCCAGCAGCCAGGGGACTAGCGCAACCTCCCAAGAGACCCAGTACTTC.

Ten or more counts support this clonotype. The V call is TRBV20-1, the J call TRBJ2-1; the match to TRBD2 covers 9 bases. The CDR3 has 16 amino acids. Unmatched junction bases numbered 11, after V lost 3 bases and J lost 5 bases. CDR1 is DFQATT and CDR2 is SNEGSKA in the germline V gene (reference sequence). CDR3 sequence (DNA): TGCAGTGCTAGGGGTTTTGGTAGCGGGGGTCACAATGAGCAGTTCTTC. It specifies CSARGFGSGGHNEQFF.

This clonotype was detected a few times. V is TRBV2 and J is TRBJ2-7; D uncertain. V was trimmed by 6 bases and J by 6 bases, leaving 6 bases between them. Germline CDR1 is SNHLY and CDR2 is FYNNEI. The CDR3 is 10 residues long. In DNA form, the CDR3 reads TGTGCCAGCAGAGGAAGCGAGCAGTACTTC. Protein product: CASRGSEQYF.

This clonotype was counted many times. The genes are TRBV21-1 and TRBJ2-7; the table assigns TRBD1, which was not confirmed against the DNA. TRBV21-1 is a known pseudogene. The CDR3 consists of 17 residues. In DNA form, the CDR3 reads TGTGCCAGCAGCAAAAGCCTACTGGGACAGCAAATCTACGAGCAGTACTTC. Encoded protein: CASSKSLLGQQIYEQYF.

This clonotype was recorded at least ten times. The chain combines TRBV29-1 with TRBJ2-5; D gene ambiguous. Germline values: CDR1 SQVTM, CDR2 ANQGSEA. CDR3 size: 10 residues. Trimming left V 6 bases short and J 4 bases short, with 6 bases between. In nucleotides, the CDR3 is TGCAGCGTCTCCCTAGAGACCCAGTACTTC. This gives the protein CSVSLETQYF.

This clonotype was seen at least ten times. This may be a read error, as it is one base from a much larger clone. The rearrangement joins TRBV20-1 to TRBJ2-5; 11 bases are shared with TRBD2. This CDR3 contains 14 residues. Trimming took 0 bases from V and 4 from J; bases not matched to a gene: 1. Germline V gives CDR1 DFQATT, CDR2 SNEGSKA (reference sequence). The CDR3 DNA is TGCAGTGCTAGAGATAGCGGGGGGGGAGAGACCCAGTACTTC. It is translated as CSARDSGGGETQYF.

This clonotype was detected ten times or more. This chain uses TRBV6-5 with TRBJ2-5, with 9 nucleotides matching TRBD1. This CDR3 comprises 14 residues. Germline V gives CDR1 MNHEY, CDR2 SVGAGI. After removal of 5 bases from V and 5 bases from J, the junction contained 6 bases not matched to a gene. In DNA form, the CDR3 reads TGTGCCAGCAGTACACAGGGGGCCGGGGAGACCCAGTACTTC. Translating gives CASSTQGAGETQYF.

This clonotype was counted ten times or more. The chain recombines TRBV7-2 with TRBJ1-4; TRBD1 matches 7 bases. The CDR3 totals 18 residues. The trim removed 5 bases at V and 0 bases at J, leaving 12 bases unmatched. Germline V gene sequence: CDR1 SGHTA, CDR2 FQGNSA. CDR3 protein: CASSAQRTGSATNEKLFF. DNA of the CDR3: TGTGCCAGCAGCGCCCAGAGGACAGGCAGTGCAACTAATGAAAAACTGTTTTTT.

This clonotype was picked up a small number of times. The gene calls are TRBV6-2 or TRBV6-3 and TRBJ2-7, with D unresolved. V lost 5 bases and J lost 3, with 8 bases in between. CDR1 MNHEY and CDR2 SVGEGT come from the germline V gene. This CDR3 comprises 12 residues. This CDR3 reads CASSRQLYEQYF. In DNA form, the CDR3 reads TGTGCCAGCAGTCGCCAGCTCTACGAGCAGTACTTC.

This clonotype has at least ten counts. The chain links TRBV24-1 to TRBJ2-2, with unresolved D. The ends were cut back, 9 bases at V and 0 bases at J, with 13 bases in the middle. The germline CDR1 and CDR2 sequences are KGHDR and SFDVKD. CDR3 length: 15 residues. DNA of the CDR3: TGTGCCACCGCCTCGGCGGCAACGAACACCGGGGAGCTGTTTTTT. This encodes CATASAATNTGELFF.